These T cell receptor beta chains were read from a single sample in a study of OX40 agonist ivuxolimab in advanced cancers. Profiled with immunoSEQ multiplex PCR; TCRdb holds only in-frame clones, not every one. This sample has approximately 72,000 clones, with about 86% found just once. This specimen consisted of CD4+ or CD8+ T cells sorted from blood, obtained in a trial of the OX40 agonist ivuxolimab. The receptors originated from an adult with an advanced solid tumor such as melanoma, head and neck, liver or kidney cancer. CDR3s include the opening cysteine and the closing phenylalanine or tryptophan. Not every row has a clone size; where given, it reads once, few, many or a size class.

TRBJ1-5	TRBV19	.	CASSMGRGWGSLGNQPQHF
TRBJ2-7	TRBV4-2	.	CASSQDWDVRSEQYF
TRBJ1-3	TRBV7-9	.	CASGDSGNTIYF
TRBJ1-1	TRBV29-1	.	CSVERVMNTEAFF
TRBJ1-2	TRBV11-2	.	CASSLGSRVRANYGYTF
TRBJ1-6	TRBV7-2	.	CASSLVVGAHNSPLHF
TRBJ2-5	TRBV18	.	CASSPPSKTRGETQYF
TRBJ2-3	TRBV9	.	CASSVDFSTDTQYF
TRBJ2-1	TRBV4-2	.	CASSQPGRDNEQFF
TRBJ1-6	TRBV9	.	CASSVEGQGDSPLHF
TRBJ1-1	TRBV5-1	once	CASSSQVANTEAFF
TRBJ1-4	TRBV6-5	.	CASSYSRTDNNEKLFF
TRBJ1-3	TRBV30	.	CAWTRGRNSGNTVYF
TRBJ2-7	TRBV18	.	CASSPGQAGGPYEQYF
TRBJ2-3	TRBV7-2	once	CASSSSGTKSDTQYF
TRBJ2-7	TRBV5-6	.	CASSLGRDTYEQYF
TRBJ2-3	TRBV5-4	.	CAPSRGQEPTDTQYF
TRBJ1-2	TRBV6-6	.	CASIPSGDYGYTF
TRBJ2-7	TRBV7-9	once	CASSLTYEQYF
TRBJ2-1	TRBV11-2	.	CASSQGSGGLAPYNEQFF